A selection of T cell receptor beta chains follows, all from one sample in a study of T cell responses to AZD1222 COVID-19 vaccine. Libraries were prepared by immunoSEQ multiplex PCR; TCRdb keeps only in-frame clonotypes and omits some of them. The sample comprises 150,000 or so clones, 91% of which are singletons, and more than 1.3% rests with the top ten. This specimen was peripheral blood, taken on day 0 of AZD1222 vaccination. These receptors were collected from an adult in good health. CDR3s include the opening cysteine and the closing phenylalanine or tryptophan. D genes are given only for firm matches. Expanded clones get a size class; other rows say once, few or many, or leave the size out.

j_call: TRBJ1-6; d_call: .; v_call: TRBV7-2; cdr3_length: 15; clone_size: .; cdr3_nt: TGTGCCAGCAGCTTATTTGCTGGGCCCAATTCACCCCTCCACTTT; cdr3_aa: CASSLFAGPNSPLHF
j_call: TRBJ1-2; d_call: .; v_call: TRBV10-3; cdr3_length: 15; clone_size: .; cdr3_nt: TGTGCCATCAGGGAGCTGGGGGGCCAGTTCTATGGCTACACCTTC; cdr3_aa: CAIRELGGQFYGYTF
j_call: TRBJ1-1; d_call: .; v_call: TRBV4-3; cdr3_length: 11; clone_size: .; cdr3_nt: TGCGCCAGCAGCCAAGACTGGAAGCTTTTCTTT; cdr3_aa: CASSQDWKLFF
j_call: TRBJ2-7; d_call: .; v_call: TRBV2; cdr3_length: 12; clone_size: .; cdr3_nt: TGTGCCAGCAGCAAAGAGGGGTACGAGCAGTACTTC; cdr3_aa: CASSKEGYEQYF
j_call: TRBJ1-1; d_call: .; v_call: TRBV5-4; cdr3_length: 12; clone_size: once; cdr3_nt: TGTGCCAGCAGCAGCGGACAGTTGGGAGCTTTCTTT; cdr3_aa: CASSSGQLGAFF
j_call: TRBJ2-2; d_call: .; v_call: TRBV10-3; cdr3_length: 16; clone_size: .; cdr3_nt: TGTGCCATCAGTGAGTCACGGGGGGCTTACACCGGGGAGCTGTTTTTT; cdr3_aa: CAISESRGAYTGELFF
j_call: TRBJ2-1; d_call: TRBD2; v_call: TRBV2; cdr3_length: 15; clone_size: .; cdr3_nt: TGTGCCAGCAGTGAAGCGCGGGGGGTCTACAATGAGCAGTTCTTC; cdr3_aa: CASSEARGVYNEQFF
j_call: TRBJ2-7; d_call: TRBD2; v_call: TRBV28; cdr3_length: 14; clone_size: .; cdr3_nt: TGTGCCAGCCGCCCGGGGGGGGTCTCCTACGAGCAGTACTTC; cdr3_aa: CASRPGGVSYEQYF
j_call: TRBJ1-5; d_call: TRBD1; v_call: TRBV19; cdr3_length: 16; clone_size: .; cdr3_nt: TGTGCCAGCCGGGACAGCGGGGGGTATAGCAATCAGCCCCAGCATTTT; cdr3_aa: CASRDSGGYSNQPQHF
j_call: TRBJ1-2; d_call: .; v_call: TRBV5-5; cdr3_length: 14; clone_size: .; cdr3_nt: TGTGCCAGCAGCTCTGGACAGCCCATTCGCGGCTACACCTTC; cdr3_aa: CASSSGQPIRGYTF
j_call: TRBJ2-1; d_call: TRBD1; v_call: TRBV24-1; cdr3_length: 17; clone_size: .; cdr3_nt: TGTGCCACCAGCCCTACGACAGGGGCGACTTCCTACAATGAGCAGTTCTTC; cdr3_aa: CATSPTTGATSYNEQFF
j_call: TRBJ1-6; d_call: .; v_call: TRBV5-1; cdr3_length: 16; clone_size: once; cdr3_nt: TGCGCCAGCAGCTTGGTTGTTACAAGTCGGCGTTCACCCCTCCACTTT; cdr3_aa: CASSLVVTSRRSPLHF
j_call: TRBJ2-7; d_call: .; v_call: TRBV30; cdr3_length: 13; clone_size: .; cdr3_nt: TGTGCCTGGGAGAAGGGGGGACCTGGAGAGCAGTACTTC; cdr3_aa: CAWEKGGPGEQYF
j_call: TRBJ2-1; d_call: TRBD2; v_call: TRBV30; cdr3_length: 15; clone_size: .; cdr3_nt: TGTGCCTGTTACTTCCGTGGGAGGGATAACAATGAGCAGTTCTTC; cdr3_aa: CACYFRGRDNNEQFF
j_call: TRBJ2-3; d_call: .; v_call: TRBV29-1; cdr3_length: 11; clone_size: .; cdr3_nt: TGCAGCGTTTCTAGCACAGATACGCAGTATTTT; cdr3_aa: CSVSSTDTQYF
j_call: TRBJ1-3; d_call: .; v_call: TRBV5-6; cdr3_length: 16; clone_size: .; cdr3_nt: TGTGCCAGCAGCTTGTACGTCAGGTGGTCTGGAAACACCATATATTTT; cdr3_aa: CASSLYVRWSGNTIYF
j_call: TRBJ1-2; d_call: .; v_call: TRBV5-5; cdr3_length: 16; clone_size: .; cdr3_nt: TGTGCCAGCAGCCAGAGACAGGATGGGTCGCACTATGGCTACACCTTC; cdr3_aa: CASSQRQDGSHYGYTF
j_call: TRBJ2-2; d_call: TRBD2; v_call: TRBV7-9; cdr3_length: 15; clone_size: .; cdr3_nt: TGTGCCAGCGCCTATCTAGCGGTCCCTACCGGGGAGCTGTTTTTT; cdr3_aa: CASAYLAVPTGELFF
j_call: TRBJ1-1; d_call: .; v_call: TRBV5-6; cdr3_length: 13; clone_size: .; cdr3_nt: TGTGCCAGCAGCCGCGTCCGAAACACTGAAGCTTTCTTT; cdr3_aa: CASSRVRNTEAFF
j_call: TRBJ2-3; d_call: .; v_call: TRBV19; cdr3_length: 13; clone_size: .; cdr3_nt: TGTGCCAGTAGTACCACACAGGGAGATACGCAGTATTTT; cdr3_aa: CASSTTQGDTQYF
j_call: TRBJ2-3; d_call: TRBD2; v_call: TRBV5-4; cdr3_length: 16; clone_size: .; cdr3_nt: TGTGCCAGCAGCTTGAGTGGGAGGGCCTTGGTAGATACGCAGTATTTT; cdr3_aa: CASSLSGRALVDTQYF
j_call: TRBJ1-1; d_call: .; v_call: TRBV13; cdr3_length: 13; clone_size: few; cdr3_nt: TGTGCCAGCAGCTTAGTTATGAACACTGAAGCTTTCTTT; cdr3_aa: CASSLVMNTEAFF
j_call: TRBJ1-1; d_call: TRBD1; v_call: TRBV5-1; cdr3_length: 15; clone_size: .; cdr3_nt: TGCGCCAGCAGCACGGGACAGGGGGCAGGTACTGAAGCTTTCTTT; cdr3_aa: CASSTGQGAGTEAFF
j_call: TRBJ2-5; d_call: .; v_call: TRBV27; cdr3_length: 11; clone_size: .; cdr3_nt: TGTGCCAGCAGCCCAAAAGAGACCCAGTACTTC; cdr3_aa: CASSPKETQYF
j_call: TRBJ1-1; d_call: .; v_call: TRBV14; cdr3_length: 15; clone_size: .; cdr3_nt: TGTGCCAGCAGCCAAGCGCGGGCAGTGAACACTGAAGCTTTCTTT; cdr3_aa: CASSQARAVNTEAFF
j_call: TRBJ1-2; d_call: .; v_call: TRBV27; cdr3_length: 12; clone_size: .; cdr3_nt: TGTGCCAGCAGTCCTCGCGGCTATGGCTACACCTTC; cdr3_aa: CASSPRGYGYTF
j_call: TRBJ2-1; d_call: .; v_call: TRBV30; cdr3_length: 15; clone_size: .; cdr3_nt: TGTGCCTGGACAAAGCGCCCCAGCTCCTACAATGAGCAGTTCTTC; cdr3_aa: CAWTKRPSSYNEQFF
j_call: TRBJ1-2; d_call: TRBD1; v_call: TRBV28; cdr3_length: 14; clone_size: .; cdr3_nt: TGTGCCAGCAGGGCACAGGGGGCTAACTATGGCTACACCTTC; cdr3_aa: CASRAQGANYGYTF
j_call: TRBJ1-2; d_call: .; v_call: TRBV5-4; cdr3_length: 12; clone_size: .; cdr3_nt: TGTGCCAGCAGCCAAGACACTTATGGCTACACCTTC; cdr3_aa: CASSQDTYGYTF
j_call: TRBJ2-7; d_call: TRBD1; v_call: TRBV19; cdr3_length: 15; clone_size: .; cdr3_nt: TGTGCCAGTGGGGCTCTGACAGGGGGCATCCACGAGCAGTACTTC; cdr3_aa: CASGALTGGIHEQYF
j_call: TRBJ2-5; d_call: .; v_call: TRBV20-1; cdr3_length: 10; clone_size: .; cdr3_nt: TGCAGTGCGGGTAGCAGCGGCCAGTACTTC; cdr3_aa: CSAGSSGQYF
j_call: TRBJ2-2; d_call: TRBD1; v_call: TRBV24-1; cdr3_length: 17; clone_size: .; cdr3_nt: TGTGCCACCAGTGATGGACAGGGTTTAACCTTTGACGGGGAGCTGTTTTTT; cdr3_aa: CATSDGQGLTFDGELFF
j_call: TRBJ2-3; d_call: TRBD2; v_call: TRBV7-2; cdr3_length: 13; clone_size: .; cdr3_nt: TGTGCCTCGAAGCGGGAGGGCACAGATACGCAGTATTTT; cdr3_aa: CASKREGTDTQYF
j_call: TRBJ1-6; d_call: .; v_call: TRBV7-8; cdr3_length: 15; clone_size: .; cdr3_nt: TGTGCCAGCAGTCAAACCAGGGTTAACGGAGTAATCCTCCACTTT; cdr3_aa: CASSQTRVNGVILHF
j_call: TRBJ2-7; d_call: .; v_call: TRBV7-9; cdr3_length: 15; clone_size: .; cdr3_nt: TGTGCCAGCAGCTTAGAGGAGGAGGGACAGAACGAGCAGTACTTC; cdr3_aa: CASSLEEEGQNEQYF
j_call: TRBJ1-1; d_call: .; v_call: TRBV25-1; cdr3_length: 14; clone_size: .; cdr3_nt: TGTGCCAGCAGCGAGCCGGGACGGGGCACTGAAGCTTTCTTT; cdr3_aa: CASSEPGRGTEAFF
j_call: TRBJ2-1; d_call: TRBD2; v_call: TRBV3-1/TRBV3-2; cdr3_length: 16; clone_size: .; cdr3_nt: TGTGCCAGCAGCCAGGGGACTAGCGGTGCTTACAATGAGCAGTTCTTC; cdr3_aa: CASSQGTSGAYNEQFF
j_call: TRBJ2-2; d_call: .; v_call: TRBV9; cdr3_length: 16; clone_size: .; cdr3_nt: TGTGCCAGCAGCGTAAGTGCTGCCGGAAACACCGGGGAGCTGTTTTTT; cdr3_aa: CASSVSAAGNTGELFF
j_call: TRBJ2-3; d_call: .; v_call: TRBV18; cdr3_length: 15; clone_size: .; cdr3_nt: TGTGCCAGCTCACCACGAGGTGGGGTCACAGATACGCAGTATTTT; cdr3_aa: CASSPRGGVTDTQYF
j_call: TRBJ2-7; d_call: .; v_call: TRBV11-3; cdr3_length: 12; clone_size: .; cdr3_nt: TGTGCCAGCAGCTTAGGATCAAGGGAGCAGTACTTC; cdr3_aa: CASSLGSREQYF
j_call: TRBJ1-1; d_call: .; v_call: TRBV7-2; cdr3_length: 13; clone_size: .; cdr3_nt: TGTGCCAGCAGCTTAGTCGGGATACCTGAAGCTTTCTTT; cdr3_aa: CASSLVGIPEAFF
j_call: TRBJ1-2; d_call: .; v_call: TRBV7-2; cdr3_length: 13; clone_size: .; cdr3_nt: TGTGCCAGCAGCTCGACAGGCTACTATGGCTACACCTTC; cdr3_aa: CASSSTGYYGYTF
j_call: TRBJ1-5; d_call: .; v_call: TRBV27; cdr3_length: 13; clone_size: .; cdr3_nt: TGTGCCAGCAGTTTATTCGCGGGGCAGCCCCAGCATTTT; cdr3_aa: CASSLFAGQPQHF
j_call: TRBJ1-5; d_call: TRBD1; v_call: TRBV6-5; cdr3_length: 15; clone_size: .; cdr3_nt: TGTGCCAGCAGCAAAGACAGGGATAGCAATCAGCCCCAGCATTTT; cdr3_aa: CASSKDRDSNQPQHF
j_call: TRBJ1-2; d_call: .; v_call: TRBV2; cdr3_length: 13; clone_size: .; cdr3_nt: TGTGCCAGCAGTGACGGGGGATTAGGAGGCTACACCTTC; cdr3_aa: CASSDGGLGGYTF
j_call: TRBJ1-1; d_call: .; v_call: TRBV7-2; cdr3_length: 14; clone_size: few; cdr3_nt: TGTGCCAGCAGCTTAGTTCAGGGCGGCACTGAAGCTTTCTTT; cdr3_aa: CASSLVQGGTEAFF
j_call: TRBJ1-2; d_call: .; v_call: TRBV6-5; cdr3_length: 14; clone_size: .; cdr3_nt: TGTGCCAGCAGTTACTCAGGGGGGCCCCGGGGCTACACCTTC; cdr3_aa: CASSYSGGPRGYTF
j_call: TRBJ1-5; d_call: TRBD1; v_call: TRBV10-2; cdr3_length: 15; clone_size: .; cdr3_nt: TGCGCCAGCAGCAGGGGGCGAGGTGGCAATCAGCCCCAGCATTTT; cdr3_aa: CASSRGRGGNQPQHF